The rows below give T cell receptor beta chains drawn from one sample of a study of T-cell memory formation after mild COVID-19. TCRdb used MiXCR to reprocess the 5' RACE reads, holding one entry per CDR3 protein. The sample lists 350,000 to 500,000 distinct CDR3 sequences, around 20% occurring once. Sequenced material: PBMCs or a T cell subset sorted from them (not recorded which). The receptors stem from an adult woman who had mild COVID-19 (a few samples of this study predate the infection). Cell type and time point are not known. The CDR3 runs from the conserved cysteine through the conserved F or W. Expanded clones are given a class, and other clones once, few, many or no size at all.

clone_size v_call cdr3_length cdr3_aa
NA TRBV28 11 CASAVAGEQYF
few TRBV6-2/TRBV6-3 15 CASSPRQARGDTQYF
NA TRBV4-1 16 CASSQDLGRVATEAFF
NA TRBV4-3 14 CASSQMHPETIQYF
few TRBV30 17 CAWSGEAGSSYNSPLHF
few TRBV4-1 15 CASRPTGGKAYEQYF
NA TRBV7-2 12 CASSSTYNEQFF
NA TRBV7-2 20 CASSYLLGPGQGALTYGYTF
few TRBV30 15 CAWSGFSLGLDEQFF
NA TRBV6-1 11 CASMAVTEAFF
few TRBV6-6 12 CASNSRLNEQFF
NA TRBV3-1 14 CASSQEGMNTEAFF
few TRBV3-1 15 CASSLGTGGNSPLHF
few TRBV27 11 CASSSGWEQYF
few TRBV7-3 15 CASSSTAGQNSPLHF
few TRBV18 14 CASSPPGQTGELFF
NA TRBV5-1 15 CACVAGEISTDTQYF
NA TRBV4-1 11 CASSQGQGYTF
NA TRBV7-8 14 CASSLDQARETQYF
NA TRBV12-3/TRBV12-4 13 CASSPGLLYEQYF
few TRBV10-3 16 CAISESMGGVRNEQYF
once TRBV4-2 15 CASSASASGLNEQFF
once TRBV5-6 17 CASSSWGNIAPNYGYTF
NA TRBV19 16 CASKPSGTLFTDTQYF
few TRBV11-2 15 CACAGRAASTDTQYF
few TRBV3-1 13 CASSPMTSGLQYF
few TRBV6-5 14 CASSYLTGGVRAFF
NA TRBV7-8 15 CASSNPIPSGYGYTF
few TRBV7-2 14 CASSLGRGLETQYF
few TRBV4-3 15 CASSQGRGGTGELFF
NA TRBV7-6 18 CASSLARRTDDNNYGYTF
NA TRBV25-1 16 CASSEGGPIAKNIQYF
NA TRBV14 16 CASSQVEGSLGNEQFF
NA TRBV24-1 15 CATSDSWGVSYEQYF